This T cell receptor beta chain was found in a study of CD8+ T cells in alopecia areata. Study findings and constraints: Greater clonality was observed in lesional scalp samples, especially alopecia totalis/universalis, versus normal scalp. Scalp sample data also include resident alphabeta T cells from normal skin.

Comment on this clone: The antigen remains unidentified.

The CDR3 has 12 amino acids. From germline, CDR1 is MGHDK and CDR2 SYGVNS. V lost 3 bases and J 4 bases, leaving 6 bases between the germline ends. Sampling of alopecia areata patients yielded lesional scalp punch biopsies as well as peripheral blood. cDNA prepared by RNA extraction and subsequent reverse transcription served as the template for sequencing. TCRdb's table, derived via immunoSEQ multiplex PCR, lists solely in-frame clones and lacks some. The sample lists 200,000 to 250,000 clones; 50% to 60% were seen once. The TCR sequence derives from a human donor with alopecia areata. Source: CD4+ T cells sorted from blood, taken at week 0. The genes are TRBV25-1 and TRBJ1-2; D is ambiguous. CDR3 region: CASSEGIYGYTF. CDR3 DNA sequence: TGTGCCAGCAGTGAGGGTATCTATGGCTACACCTTC.